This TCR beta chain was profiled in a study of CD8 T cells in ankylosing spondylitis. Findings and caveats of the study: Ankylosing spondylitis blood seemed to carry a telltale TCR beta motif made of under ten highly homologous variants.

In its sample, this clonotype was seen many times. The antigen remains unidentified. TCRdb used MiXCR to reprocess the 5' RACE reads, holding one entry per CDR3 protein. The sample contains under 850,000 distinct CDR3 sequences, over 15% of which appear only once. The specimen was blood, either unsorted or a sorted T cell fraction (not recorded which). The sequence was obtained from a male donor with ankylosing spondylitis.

The DNA of the CDR3 is TGTGCCAGCAACTTACAGGGAGTTGACAACGTCCTGACTTTC. Residues: CASNLQGVDNVLTF. V gene TRBV28 combines with J gene TRBJ2-6, with D possibly being TRBD1 (6 bases). The CDR3 consists of 14 residues. Germline assignment: CDR1 MDHEN and CDR2 SYDVKM. Trimming took off 7 bases at V and 9 bases at J, with 16 bases between the two ends. Drawing the rest from reference TRBV28 and TRBJ2-6, the complete variable domain is DVKVTQSSRYLVKRTGEKVFLECVQDMDHENMFWYRQDPGLGLRLIYFSYDVKMKEKGDIPEGYSVSREKKERFSLILESASTNQTSMYLCASNLQGVDNVLTFGAGSRLTVL.